This T cell receptor (beta chain) was recovered during a study of OX40 agonist ivuxolimab in advanced cancers. On the study more broadly: It was ivuxolimab, an agonistic anti-OX40 (CD134) antibody, that patients were treated with.

Sequencing was performed with immunoSEQ multiplex PCR; in TCRdb, only in-frame clones are kept and a portion is missing. The sample has 90,000 to 120,000 clones, 85% to 95% seen once; the top ten hold roughly 1.1%. The clonotype was recovered from an adult with an advanced solid tumor such as melanoma, head and neck, liver or kidney cancer. The material sequenced was CD4+ or CD8+ T cells sorted from blood, taken in a trial of the OX40 agonist ivuxolimab.

CDR3 DNA: TGTGCCAGTAGTGCGACAGGGAGCTATAGCAATCAGCCCCAGCATTTT. The encoded protein is CASSATGSYSNQPQHF. V gene TRBV19 combines with J gene TRBJ1-5; the match to TRBD1 covers 7 bases. The germline V gene has CDR1 LNHDA and CDR2 SQIVND (reference sequence). The CDR3 contains 16 residues. With 5 bases clipped from V and 0 bases from J, the junction kept 7 bases outside the gene matches.